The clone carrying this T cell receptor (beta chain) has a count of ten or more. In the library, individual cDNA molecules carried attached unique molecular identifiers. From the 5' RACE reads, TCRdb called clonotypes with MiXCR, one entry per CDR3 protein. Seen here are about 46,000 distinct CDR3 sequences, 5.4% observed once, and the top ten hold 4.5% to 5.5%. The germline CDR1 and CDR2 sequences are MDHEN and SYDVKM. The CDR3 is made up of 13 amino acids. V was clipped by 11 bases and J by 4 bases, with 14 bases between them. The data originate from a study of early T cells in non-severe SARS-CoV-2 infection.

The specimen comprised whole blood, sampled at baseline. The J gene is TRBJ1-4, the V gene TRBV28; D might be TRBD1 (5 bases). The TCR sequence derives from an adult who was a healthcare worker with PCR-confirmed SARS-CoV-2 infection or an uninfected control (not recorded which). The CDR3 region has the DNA TGTGCCGCCGAAGGGACTCATAATGAAAAACTGTTTTTT. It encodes CAAEGTHNEKLFF.